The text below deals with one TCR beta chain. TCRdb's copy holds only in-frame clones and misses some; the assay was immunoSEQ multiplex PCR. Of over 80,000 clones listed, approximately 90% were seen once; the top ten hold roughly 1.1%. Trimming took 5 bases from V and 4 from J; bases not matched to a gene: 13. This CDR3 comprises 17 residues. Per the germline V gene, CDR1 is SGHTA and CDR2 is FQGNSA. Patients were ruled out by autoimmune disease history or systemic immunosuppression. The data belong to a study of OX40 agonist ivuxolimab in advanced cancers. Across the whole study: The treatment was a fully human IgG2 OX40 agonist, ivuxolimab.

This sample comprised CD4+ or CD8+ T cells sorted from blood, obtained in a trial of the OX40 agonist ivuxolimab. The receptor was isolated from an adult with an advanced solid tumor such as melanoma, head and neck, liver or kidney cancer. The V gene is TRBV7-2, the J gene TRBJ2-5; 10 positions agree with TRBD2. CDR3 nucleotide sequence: TGTGCCAGCAGCCCACCTAGCGGGAGTAATTTGGGAGAGACCCAGTACTTC. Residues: CASSPPSGSNLGETQYF.